This is a list of T cell receptor beta chains from one sample in a study of blood T cell repertoires in COVID-19. This table comes from immunoSEQ multiplex PCR, and its TCRdb copy is limited to in-frame clones, with some not included. The sample holds 190,000 or so clones, around nine tenths seen once. Source material: peripheral blood. Every receptor here comes from a man in his 60s who had recovered from COVID-19. Each CDR3 is given with its conserved first and last residue. The D gene is left open where the match is weak. Where a row states a size, it is once, few, many or the class of an expanded clone; other rows omit it.

V	D	length	J	size	CDR3	DNA
TRBV18	-	14	TRBJ1-2	-	CASSPPLGAAGYTF	TGTGCCAGCTCACCACCGTTGGGGGCCGCTGGCTACACCTTC
TRBV27	TRBD2	17	TRBJ2-3	-	CASSSLQRGPSTDTQYF	TGTGCCAGCAGTTCCCTTCAGCGGGGGCCTAGCACAGATACGCAGTATTTT
TRBV5-1	TRBD2	16	TRBJ2-1	-	CASSLASGPSYNEQFF	TGCGCCAGCAGCTTGGCTAGCGGGCCGTCCTACAATGAGCAGTTCTTC
TRBV2	TRBD1	15	TRBJ1-1	-	CASRWDSPPNTEAFF	TGTGCCAGCCGATGGGACAGCCCTCCAAACACTGAAGCTTTCTTT
TRBV7-8	-	12	TRBJ2-3	-	CASSLPGNTQYF	TGTGCCAGCAGCTTACCAGGCAATACGCAGTATTTT
TRBV10-2	-	14	TRBJ2-1	-	CASSDKSSYNEQFF	TGCGCCAGCAGCGACAAAAGCTCCTACAATGAGCAGTTCTTC
TRBV12-3/TRBV12-4	-	11	TRBJ2-1	-	CASSFFNEQFF	TGTGCCAGCAGTTTCTTCAATGAGCAGTTCTTC
TRBV19	TRBD2	17	TRBJ2-1	-	CASSIDRASGRSNEQFF	TGTGCCAGTAGTATAGATCGGGCAAGCGGGAGAAGCAATGAGCAGTTCTTC
TRBV28	-	16	TRBJ1-2	once	CAVEPPAGRVNDGYTF	TGTGCCGTCGAACCTCCGGCTGGGCGGGTAAATGATGGCTACACCTTC
TRBV7-9	-	11	TRBJ1-2	-	CASSLGGGYTF	TGTGCCAGCAGCCTCGGAGGTGGCTACACCTTC
TRBV20-1	-	13	TRBJ2-1	-	CSASASSYNEQFF	TGCAGTGCTAGTGCCAGCTCCTACAATGAGCAGTTCTTC
TRBV6-5	-	12	TRBJ1-2	once	CASKMANYGYTF	TGTGCCAGCAAGATGGCAAACTATGGCTACACCTTC
TRBV30	-	15	TRBJ2-7	-	CAWSVMAGLRNEQYF	TGTGCCTGGAGTGTAATGGCCGGACTGAGGAACGAGCAGTACTTC
TRBV18	-	14	TRBJ1-1	-	CASSPPSGNTEAFF	TGTGCCAGCTCACCACCATCCGGGAACACTGAAGCTTTCTTT
TRBV24-1	-	13	TRBJ1-2	-	CATSDLDFYGYTF	TGTGCCACCAGTGATTTGGACTTCTATGGCTACACCTTC
TRBV4-2	-	16	TRBJ1-1	-	CASSPEVSVLNTEAFF	TGTGCCAGCAGCCCGGAGGTGTCGGTACTGAACACTGAAGCTTTCTTT
TRBV7-8	TRBD1	14	TRBJ1-6	-	CASGGQWGYSPLHF	TGTGCCAGCGGGGGACAGTGGGGGTATTCACCCCTCCACTTT
TRBV19	TRBD1	15	TRBJ2-7	-	CASSLQDRGLHEQYF	TGTGCCAGTAGTCTCCAGGACAGGGGGCTCCACGAGCAGTACTTC
TRBV6-6	-	11	TRBJ2-7	-	CASTYGGEQYF	TGTGCCAGCACTTACGGAGGCGAGCAGTACTTC
TRBV5-6	-	13	TRBJ1-1	-	CASSLAGVTEAFF	TGTGCCAGCAGCTTGGCAGGGGTCACTGAAGCTTTCTTT
TRBV18	TRBD2	15	TRBJ2-3	-	CASSPLRGSTDTQYF	TGTGCCAGCTCACCACTGCGGGGGTCCACAGATACGCAGTATTTT
TRBV6-4	-	15	TRBJ1-3	-	CASIHRGCSGNTIYF	TGTGCCAGCATTCACCGGGGTTGCTCTGGAAACACCATATATTTT
TRBV28	TRBD1	15	TRBJ2-7	-	CASNLPGQSSYEQYF	TGTGCCAGCAATCTACCGGGACAGAGCTCCTACGAGCAGTACTTC
TRBV24-1	-	13	TRBJ1-1	-	CATRSDRNTEAFF	TGTGCCACCAGGAGTGACAGGAACACTGAAGCTTTCTTT
TRBV3-1/TRBV3-2	TRBD2	13	TRBJ2-5	-	CASTLAGKETQYF	TGTGCCAGCACGCTAGCGGGAAAAGAGACCCAGTACTTC
TRBV24-1	-	14	TRBJ1-3	-	CATSDIASGNTIYF	TGTGCCACCAGTGATATAGCCTCTGGAAACACCATATATTTT
TRBV15	-	18	TRBJ2-7	-	CATSSGGPTDLAAGEQYF	TGTGCCACCAGCAGTGGAGGTCCCACCGACCTTGCGGCGGGCGAGCAGTACTTC
TRBV7-3	TRBD1	15	TRBJ2-7	-	CASSLLGTDSYEQYF	TGTGCCAGCAGCTTACTCGGGACAGACTCCTACGAGCAGTACTTC
TRBV11-2	-	17	TRBJ2-3	-	CASSPRGGAFGTDTQYF	TGTGCCAGCAGCCCAAGGGGTGGGGCGTTTGGGACAGATACGCAGTATTTT
TRBV7-2	TRBD1	17	TRBJ1-4	-	CASSSSGTGGASEKLFF	TGTGCCAGCAGCTCCTCCGGGACAGGGGGCGCGAGTGAAAAACTGTTTTTT